The 9 T cell receptor beta chains below were found in one sample sequenced in a study of blood T cell repertoires in COVID-19. Sequencing used immunoSEQ multiplex PCR; TCRdb keeps in-frame clones, though not all of them. Here the sample spans some 250,000 clones, over 75% being singletons. Sequencing was performed on PBMCs or T cells enriched from blood (not recorded which). These receptor sequences come from a woman aged 50 to 65 who had recovered from COVID-19.

The chain couples TRBV7-8 to TRBJ2-7; 9 positions match TRBD1. This CDR3 is built from 15 residues. Looked up from germline, CDR1 is SGHVS and CDR2 is FQNEAQ. Trimming took 6 bases from V and 1 from J; bases not matched to a gene: 7. The CDR3 DNA is TGTGCCAGCAGTCGGTGGACAGGGGAGTCCTACGAGCAGTACTTC. It specifies CASSRWTGESYEQYF.

The chain carries TRBV5-4 and TRBJ1-1, with 9 bases that match TRBD1. CDR3 length: 13 residues. V lost 5 bases and J lost 6; bases outside the gene matches: 5. Germline values: CDR1 SGHNT, CDR2 YYREEE (reference sequence). CDR3 sequence reads: CASSPGTGSEAFF. The CDR3 coding sequence is TGTGCCAGCAGTCCCGGGACAGGGTCTGAAGCTTTCTTT.

V gene TRBV14 combines with J gene TRBJ2-1; the D gene is possibly TRBD2 (5 bases). This CDR3 spans 18 amino acids. Trimming pared 1 base from V and 0 bases from J, leaving 16 bases between. Per germline, CDR1 SGHDN and CDR2 FVKESK. In DNA, the CDR3 is TGTGCCAGCAGCCAAGCGATACGGACTCAGAGCTCCTACAATGAGCAGTTCTTC. Its protein is CASSQAIRTQSSYNEQFF. Supplemented by reference TRBV14 and TRBJ2-1, the full variable domain reads EAGVTQFPSHSVIEKGQTVTLRCDPISGHDNLYWYRRVMGKEIKFLLHFVKESKQDESGMPNNRFLAERTGGTYSTLKVQPAELEDSGVYFCASSQAIRTQSSYNEQFFGPGTRLTVL.

The rearrangement uses TRBV29-1 and TRBJ1-1; D unclear. This CDR3 region has 13 residues. Deletions cut 2 bases from V and 4 bases from J, with 11 bases between. Germline V gene lookup returns CDR1 SQVTM and CDR2 ANQGSEA. CDR3 in amino acids: CSVENYGVTEAFF. In DNA form, the CDR3 reads TGCAGCGTTGAAAACTATGGTGTCACTGAAGCTTTCTTT.

This clone was seen more than once but under ten times. The chain uses TRBV7-9 and TRBJ1-4; 9 nucleotides align to TRBD1. The trim removed 2 bases at V and 8 bases at J, leaving 6 bases unmatched. Per germline, CDR1 SEHNR and CDR2 FQNEAQ (reference sequence). The CDR3 runs to 15 residues. The DNA of the CDR3 is TGTGCCAGCAGCTTACGGGGACAGGGTGGAGAAAAACTGTTTTTT. Protein: CASSLRGQGGEKLFF.

The chain has TRBV27 and TRBJ1-1, with 7 bases identical to TRBD1. Germline CDR1 reads MNHEY; CDR2 reads SMNVEV (reference sequence). This CDR3 is built from 15 residues. V was clipped by 4 bases and J by 6 bases; unmatched bases: 11. The CDR3 DNA sequence: TGTGCCAGCAGTTCGGTGGCAGGGGGAAGTGCTGAAGCTTTCTTT. Its protein is CASSSVAGGSAEAFF.

J is TRBJ1-6 and V is TRBV6-5; the match to TRBD1 covers 8 bases. This CDR3 region has 16 residues. Germline V gene sequence: CDR1 MNHEY, CDR2 SVGAGI. J gave up 7 bases and V 0 bases, and 5 bases lay outside the gene matches. The CDR3, as DNA: TGTGCCAGCAGTTACTCGAAAGCAGGGGGCAATTCACCCCTCCACTTT. It is translated as CASSYSKAGGNSPLHF.

Concerning this clone itself: Compared with germline, one end of the junction differs, possibly owing to a read error. The rearrangement links TRBV7-6 to TRBJ2-1, with a possible D match to TRBD2 (6 bases). Germline V CDR1 and CDR2: SGHVS, FNYEAQ. This CDR3 is built from 14 residues. The CDR3 region is CASRLLATYNEQFF. The CDR3 DNA reads as TGTGCCAGCCGCTTGCTAGCGACCTACAATGAGCAGTTCTTC.

To note about this clone: Other DNA variants within this sample encode the same CDR3. This chain joins TRBV4-2 and TRBJ1-2; 9 bases fit TRBD1. From germline, CDR1 is LGHNA and CDR2 YNFKEQ. The CDR3 is 14 residues long. The J segment lost 7 bases and the V segment lost 3 bases, leaving 6 bases of the junction unmatched. The CDR3 region has the DNA TGTGCCAGCAGCCAGGTCGGACAGGGGTCTGGCTACACCTTC. As protein: CASSQVGQGSGYTF.